This entry is about one T cell receptor beta chain. Its specificity is unknown. Donors consisted of healthy bone marrow donors. V was pared by 3 bases and J by 6 bases, with 6 bases of the junction left unmatched. From germline, CDR1 is MGHDK and CDR2 SYGVNS. The CDR3 length is 14 residues. The source of the sample is a study of cytomegalovirus exposure and HLA in healthy donors. The PCR used 60 Vbeta and 13 Jbeta primers. TCRdb's table, derived via immunoSEQ multiplex PCR, lists solely in-frame clones and lacks some. The data show 200,000 to 250,000 clones, with about 84% seen just once and roughly 1.3% held by the top ten. General study findings and limits: In vitro confirmation showed a few CMV-associated chains to be CMV antigen specific.

This sequence was found in a human donor in good health. The chain uses TRBV25-1 and TRBJ1-2, with 8 positions matching TRBD1. Sequenced: PBMCs. This chain's CDR3 is CASSDLDRVNGYTF. In nucleotides, the CDR3 is TGTGCCAGCAGTGATCTGGACAGGGTAAATGGCTACACCTTC.